This TCR beta chain was recovered during a study of blood T cell repertoires in COVID-19. Study details: T cells, B-cell-depleted T cells, or PBMCs supplied cDNA or gDNA.

Germline CDR1 GTSNPN, CDR2 SVGIG (reference sequence). This CDR3 spans 14 amino acids. V was cut by 0 bases and J by 2 bases, with 10 bases left in between. Authors' data handling: Counts of nucleated cells, estimated from reference gene primer amplification, were obtained. The repertoire was sequenced with immunoSEQ multiplex PCR; TCRdb's copy has only in-frame clones and lacks some. The V and J calls and clone size are taken from that table; D and trimming were inferred from the DNA. The table has more than 110,000 clones, roughly 80% seen once. The J gene is TRBJ1-1, the V gene TRBV30; perhaps TRBD1 as D (5 bases). What was sequenced was peripheral blood. The receptor was isolated from a woman aged 80 or over in a cohort sampled during active or convalescent COVID-19. CDR3: CAWSVGGVNTEAFF. The CDR3 nucleotides read TGTGCCTGGAGTGTCGGGGGAGTTAACACTGAAGCTTTCTTT.